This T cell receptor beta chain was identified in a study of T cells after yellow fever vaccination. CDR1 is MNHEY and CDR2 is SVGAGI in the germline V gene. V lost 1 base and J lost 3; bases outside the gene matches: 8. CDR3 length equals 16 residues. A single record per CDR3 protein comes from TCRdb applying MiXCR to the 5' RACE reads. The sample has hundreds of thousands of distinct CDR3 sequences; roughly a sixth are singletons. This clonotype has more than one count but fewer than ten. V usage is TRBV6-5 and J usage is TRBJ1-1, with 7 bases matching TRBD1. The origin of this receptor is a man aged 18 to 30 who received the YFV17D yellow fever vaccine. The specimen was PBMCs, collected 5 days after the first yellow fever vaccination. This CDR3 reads CASSYFAGGLDTEAFF. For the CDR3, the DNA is TGTGCCAGCAGTTACTTTGCAGGGGGTTTGGACACTGAAGCTTTCTTT.